This T cell receptor (beta chain) derives from a study of graft-versus-host responses after intestinal transplantation (dated by TCRdb to about 2021). With respect to the entire study: Recipients received multivisceral, liver-intestinal, or isolated intestinal transplants. All recipients received anti-thymocyte globulin induction followed by maintenance tacrolimus and steroids for approximately 3 years. Graft-versus-host and host-versus-graft alloreactive T cell clones were tracked in the graft, circulation and bone marrow after intestinal transplantation using bulk TCR-beta CDR3 sequencing. Alloreactive clones were identified by sequencing pre-transplant mixed lymphocyte reaction products and comparing these products with unstimulated pre-transplant donor and recipient T cells. The cohort enrolled under 30 intestinal transplant recipients, one of whom was a retransplant, and 3 patients without pretransplant specimens were excluded. A peak of at least 4% donor T cells among recipient peripheral blood mononuclear cells was the definition used for donor T cell macrochimerism. Rather than being sequenced by the commercial service, samples from three later patients were sequenced in-house on an Illumina MiSeq and processed with MiXCR.

Libraries were built with the immunoSEQ multiplex PCR assay. In most patients, genomic DNA was isolated using the Qiagen DNeasy Blood and Tissue Kit and sent frozen to Adaptive Biotechnologies for TCR sequencing. Adaptive Biotechnologies carried out high-throughput TCR-beta CDR3 sequencing of genomic DNA for most patients. Concerning the study's data processing: Adaptive's ImmunoSEQ software was the source of the TCR sequencing data for 15 to 20 patients, while a few other patients were processed with MiXCR and VDJtools. To correct CD4 versus CD8 sorting errors, any sequence found in both subsets at a frequency ratio below 5:1 was removed. CDR3 nucleotide sequences shared between donor and recipient were removed because the origin of such sequences could not be assigned. To count as alloreactive, a clone needed at least 2-fold expansion over unstimulated cells and a minimum CFSE-low frequency of 0.002% (template counts) or 0.001% (read counts). Clones detected in sequenced pre-transplant spleen, lymph node, or MLR CFSE-low populations of the donor or recipient were defined as mappable. The cumulative frequency of alloreactive clones was calculated as a percentage of all sequences, weighted by copy number. TCRdb obtained this table from immuneACCESS and retained in-frame rearrangements with V and J assigned. These tables miss some clones; where compared with another copy, unresolved V genes account for less than half of the shortfall, and the remainder is unexplained. Clonal size and the V and J genes are those of that table, whereas D and trimming came from the DNA. The table for this sample lists 85,000 to 90,000 clones; approximately 92% of them were counted only once. The ten most abundant clones make up 0.3% of the sample.

On this clone itself: Its antigen is currently not known. Per-nucleotide qualities are absent, and no much larger clonotype sits a single base away. Other DNA sequences within the sample encode an identical CDR3.

Per the publication, the time point label means: cells obtained before transplantation from donor or recipient. CD3+CD4+ and CD3+CD8+ populations were FACS-sorted from unstimulated pre-transplant donor and recipient cells taken from spleen or lymph nodes. For CDR1 and CDR2, the germline V gene lists MNHEY and SVGAGI. The CDR3 has 15 amino acids, counting the end cysteine and phenylalanine. Of all the DNA, just the CDR3 is kept, 45 bases in frame from base 1. From V the trimming removes 4 bases and from J it removes 7 bases, while the gene matches leave 3 bases of the junction unaccounted for. Study-level results and caveats: Early after transplant, peak levels of circulating GvH clones were associated with declines in HvG clones. GvH clones turned up in recipient bone marrow, with some appearing earlier in ileal mucosa or blood, a pattern consistent with an intestinal mucosal origin. In patients with donor T cell macrochimerism, the allografts had high GvH to HvG T cell clonal ratios. The relatively low number and heterogeneity of intestinal transplant patients limited the conclusions.

The sample consisted of unstimulated CD4+ T cells sorted from spleen or lymph node cells, taken before intestinal transplant. The sequence joins TRBV6-5 to TRBJ2-1; 14 nucleotides in the junction match TRBD2. The source of this sequence is a human donor who received an intestinal transplant. The sequence in DNA is TGTGCCAGCAGTTCCGGGACTAGCGGGAGAAATGAGCAGTTCTTC. Translated, this is CASSSGTSGRNEQFF.